This T cell receptor beta chain emerged from a study of blood T cell repertoires in COVID-19. V lost 3 bases and J 3 bases, leaving 15 bases between the germline ends. Germline CDR1 KGHSH, CDR2 LQKENI. The CDR3 sequence is 15 residues long. In the original analysis: Nucleated cell number was recorded as an estimate derived from reference gene primer amplification. This table comes from immunoSEQ multiplex PCR, and its TCRdb copy is limited to in-frame clones, with some not included. V, J and clone size are those of that table, while D and trimming were read from the DNA. The data show some 280,000 clones, about 89% seen once.

Sequencing used peripheral blood. This chain joins TRBV18 and TRBJ2-7; tentative D call: TRBD1 (6 bases). The receptor comes from a woman between 40 and 50 years old who had recovered from COVID-19. The chain's CDR3 is CASSPPGTQNYEQYF. The CDR3 nucleotides read TGTGCCAGCTCACCTCCCGGGACACAAAACTACGAGCAGTACTTC.